Following are 10 T cell receptor beta chains from one sample sequenced in a study of CD8+ T cells in alopecia areata. Specified treatment: oral pan-JAK inhibitor, 5-10 mg twice daily. As the sequencing template, cDNA was produced by extracting RNA and reverse transcribing it. The method was immunoSEQ multiplex PCR; TCRdb's version includes in-frame clones alone and lacks a portion of them. The sample has roughly 120,000 clones, roughly 58% seen once. Source: CD8+ T cells sorted from blood, taken at week 4, from a patient treated with tofacitinib. Receptors were obtained from a human donor with alopecia areata.

This clone was seen a handful of times. This chain joins TRBV5-6 and TRBJ1-1; D not resolved. This CDR3 comprises 13 residues. V lost 1 base and J lost 1, with 5 bases in between. From germline, CDR1 is SGHDT and CDR2 YYEEEE. The CDR3 loop is CASSLNRNTEAFF. Written as DNA, the CDR3 is TGTGCCAGCAGCTTGAACAGGAACACTGAAGCTTTCTTT.

This chain joins TRBV7-3 and TRBJ2-3; D is possibly TRBD1 (7 bases). Germline V CDR1 and CDR2: SGHTA, FQGTGA. Trimming took 5 bases from V and 2 from J, leaving 14 bases between them. The CDR3 consists of 15 residues. The CDR3 is CASSRGTANTDTQYF. CDR3 in DNA: TGTGCCAGCAGCCGCGGGACAGCGAACACAGATACGCAGTATTTT.

The chain couples TRBV27 to TRBJ2-7; no definite D call. The CDR3 is 13 amino acids. Germline V gene lookup returns CDR1 MNHEY and CDR2 SMNVEV (reference sequence). V was cut by 3 bases and J by 0 bases, with 6 bases left in between. The CDR3: CASSFDGSYEQYF. DNA of the CDR3: TGTGCCAGCAGTTTCGACGGCTCCTACGAGCAGTACTTC.

This clone has a handful of counts. The chain carries TRBV5-1 and TRBJ2-7, with 9 bases aligning to TRBD1. The germline CDR1 and CDR2 sequences are SGHRS and YFSETQ. The V gene end was trimmed by 0 bases and the J gene end by 3 bases; junction bases not matched to a gene: 10. This CDR3 spans 17 amino acids. CDR3 protein: CASSLESYGTGSYEQYF. The CDR3 nucleotides are TGCGCCAGCAGCTTGGAGAGTTACGGGACAGGGAGCTACGAGCAGTACTTC. Based on the CDR3 plus reference TRBV5-1 and TRBJ2-7, the full variable domain is KAGVTQTPRYLIKTRGQQVTLSCSPISGHRSVSWYQQTPGQGLQFLFEYFSETQRNKGNFPGRFSGRQFSNSRSEMNVSTLELGDSALYLCASSLESYGTGSYEQYFGPGTRLTVT.

V gene TRBV30 combines with J gene TRBJ2-1; TRBD2 matches 15 bases. The CDR3 runs 15 residues. V was clipped by 4 bases and J by 9 bases; unmatched bases: 7. The germline CDR1 and CDR2 sequences are GTSNPN and SVGIG (reference sequence). The CDR3 protein is CAWNPGLAGGSEQFF. CDR3 DNA sequence: TGTGCCTGGAACCCGGGACTAGCGGGGGGTTCTGAGCAGTTCTTC.

This chain connects TRBV7-9 to TRBJ1-2; D is unresolved. Germline lookup yields CDR1 SEHNR and CDR2 FQNEAQ (reference sequence). The CDR3 extends over 13 amino acids. V gave up 5 bases and J gave up 3 bases, with 10 bases separating them. The CDR3 DNA sequence: TGTGCCAGCAGCCTCGGGAATTACTATGGCTACACCTTC. Translating it yields CASSLGNYYGYTF.

The chain has TRBV9 and TRBJ2-7, with D maybe TRBD1 (5 bases). This CDR3 is built from 15 residues. Trimming pared 1 base from V and 0 bases from J, leaving 11 bases between. Germline assignment: CDR1 SGDLS and CDR2 YYNGEE. The CDR3 spells CASSVSSGISYEQYF. The CDR3 nucleotides read TGTGCCAGCAGCGTATCGTCAGGGATCTCCTACGAGCAGTACTTC.

The table lists this clone with a few counts. The same CDR3 arises from other DNA sequences in this sample as well. This chain uses TRBV30 with TRBJ1-5, with TRBD1 matching 7 bases. The J segment lost 6 bases and the V segment lost 0 bases, leaving 2 bases of the junction unmatched. The CDR3 is made up of 13 amino acids. Germline V gene data show CDR1 as GTSNPN and CDR2 as SVGIG (reference sequence). The DNA of the CDR3 is TGTGCCTGGAGTGTGCAGGGGGGTCAGCCCCAGCATTTT. Its translation: CAWSVQGGQPQHF.

This chain connects TRBV7-7 to TRBJ2-1; D tentatively reads TRBD1 or TRBD2 (8 bases each). There are 13 residues in the CDR3. Germline assignment: CDR1 SSHAT and CDR2 FNYEAQ (reference sequence). CDR3 in amino acids: CASGTGEGNEQFF. As DNA, the CDR3 is TGTGCTAGCGGGACAGGTGAGGGCAATGAGCAGTTCTTC. Full variable domain (outside the CDR3, taken from reference TRBV7-7 and TRBJ2-1): GAGVSQSPRYKVTKRGQDVTLRCDPISSHATLYWYQQALGQGPEFLTYFNYEAQPDKSGLPSDRFSAERPEGSISTLTIQRTEQRDSAMYRCASGTGEGNEQFFGPGTRLTVL.

This clone was seen a handful of times. V gene TRBV30 combines with J gene TRBJ2-7; a weak D match, TRBD1 (6 bases). Trimming took off 1 base at V and 1 base at J, with 11 bases between the two ends. The CDR3 extends over 14 amino acids. The germline gives CDR1 GTSNPN, CDR2 SVGIG (reference sequence). The CDR3 coding sequence is TGTGCCTGGAGTGGGGACATCAGATCCTACGAGCAGTACTTC. Translation gives CAWSGDIRSYEQYF.